This TCR beta chain is drawn from a study of graft-versus-host responses after intestinal transplantation. Across the whole study: As for transplant type, recipients had multivisceral, liver-intestinal, or isolated intestinal grafts. Recipients uniformly received anti-thymocyte globulin induction, followed by tacrolimus and steroids for roughly 3 years.

There are 16 residues in the CDR3. The V gene's germline CDR1 is KGHSH and CDR2 LQKENI. After removal of 3 bases from V and 8 bases from J, the junction contained 12 bases not matched to a gene. Only in-frame clones appear in the TCRdb table, and some are missing; sequencing was by immunoSEQ multiplex PCR. Among 9,500 to 13,000 clones listed, approximately 76% were seen once. In this sample, this clone turned up a few times. Its target is unknown. Study-wide points: There was an association between peak levels of circulating GvH clones and early post-transplant HvG declines. Some GvH clones were seen earlier in gut or blood, suggesting intestinal origin.

Once graft tissue had been processed, intraepithelial and lamina propria lymphocytes were released. The sample consisted of ileum tissue, taken 23 days after intestinal transplant. The chain uses TRBV18 and TRBJ2-1; 8 nucleotides match TRBD1. This sequence originates from a human patient who received an intestinal transplant, so some T cells may come from the graft donor. In nucleotides, the CDR3 is TGTGCCAGCTCACCGACAAGGACAGGGAGGATCGATGAGCAGTTCTTC. It is translated as CASSPTRTGRIDEQFF.